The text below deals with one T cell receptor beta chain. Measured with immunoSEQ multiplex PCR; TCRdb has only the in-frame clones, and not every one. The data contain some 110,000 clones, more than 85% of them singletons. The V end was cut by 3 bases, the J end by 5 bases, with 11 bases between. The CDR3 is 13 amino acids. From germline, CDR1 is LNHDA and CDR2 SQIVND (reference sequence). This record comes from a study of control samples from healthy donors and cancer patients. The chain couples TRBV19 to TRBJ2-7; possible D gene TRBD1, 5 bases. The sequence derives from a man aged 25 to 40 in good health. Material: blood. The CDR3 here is CASSMGPRDEQYV. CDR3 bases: TGTGCCAGTAGTATGGGCCCCAGGGACGAGCAGTACGTC.